The rows below give T cell receptor beta chains drawn from one sample of a study of blood T cell repertoires in COVID-19. Measured with immunoSEQ multiplex PCR; TCRdb has only the in-frame clones, and not every one. This repertoire shows 300,000 to 350,000 clones, 90% to 95% found once; its top ten account for less than 4%. The sample consisted of PBMCs or T cells enriched from blood (not recorded which). These TCRs come from a woman in her twenties or thirties who had been exposed to COVID-19. The CDR3 runs from the conserved cysteine through the conserved F or W. The D gene is left open where the match is weak. The size entry is marked missing in some rows and otherwise reads once, few, many or a size class.

J gene	clone size	D gene	V gene	CDR3 DNA	CDR3 protein
TRBJ1-6	.	.	TRBV3-1/TRBV3-2	TGTGCCAGCAGCCAACGGGGGGCGGAGAATTCACCCCTCCACTTT	CASSQRGAENSPLHF
TRBJ1-1	.	.	TRBV29-1	TGCAGCGTTGGTGGGAGCGCTGAAGCTTTCTTT	CSVGGSAEAFF
TRBJ1-4	.	.	TRBV4-3	TGCGCCAGCAGCCAAGCTACAGCAACTAATGAAAAACTGTTTTTT	CASSQATATNEKLFF
TRBJ2-7	.	TRBD1	TRBV3-1/TRBV3-2	TGTGCCAGCAGCCAAGGAAGGACAGGGACCTACGAGCAGTACTTC	CASSQGRTGTYEQYF
TRBJ1-3	once	.	TRBV7-2	TGTGCCAGCAGCTTACGTAGTAATGGAAACACCATATATTTT	CASSLRSNGNTIYF
TRBJ1-1	.	.	TRBV6-5	TGTGCCAGCAGTTACTCAGTTGTGCACTTGAACACTGAAGCTTTCTTT	CASSYSVVHLNTEAFF
TRBJ1-5	.	.	TRBV7-2	TGTGCCAGCAGCTTCGGGGGGGAGAGGAATCAGCCCCAGCATTTT	CASSFGGERNQPQHF
TRBJ1-3	.	.	TRBV7-9	TGTGCCAGCAGCCCCCTCGGGGAACAACCGGGCACCATATATTTT	CASSPLGEQPGTIYF
TRBJ2-2	.	.	TRBV5-8	TGTGCCAGCAGCTTCCTGAACACCGGGGAGCTGTTTTTT	CASSFLNTGELFF
TRBJ2-5	.	TRBD2	TRBV5-6	TGTGCCAGCAGCCACGTAGCGGGGGGAAGAGAGACCCAGTACTTC	CASSHVAGGRETQYF
TRBJ2-1	few	.	TRBV7-2	TGTGCCAGCAGCTTTGTGAGCTCCTACAATGAGCAGTTCTTC	CASSFVSSYNEQFF
TRBJ1-2	.	.	TRBV6-5	TGTGCCAGCAGCGCCGGGGTGGAGAGGTATGGCTACACCTTC	CASSAGVERYGYTF
TRBJ1-2	.	TRBD1	TRBV5-4	TGTGCCAGCAGCTCGTGGGGCAGGGGGGATGGCTACACCTTC	CASSSWGRGDGYTF
TRBJ1-1	.	TRBD1	TRBV19	TGTGCCAGTAGTATGAGTCTCAGGGGGCGGTTTGGTAACACTGAAGCTTTCTTT	CASSMSLRGRFGNTEAFF
TRBJ2-6	.	TRBD1	TRBV5-1	TGCGCCAGCAGCATTGGACAGGTTGAGGCCAACGTCCTGACTTTC	CASSIGQVEANVLTF
TRBJ2-7	.	.	TRBV5-1	TGCGCCAGCAGCCCATACACAAACCCAAGCTCCTACGAGCAGTACTTC	CASSPYTNPSSYEQYF
TRBJ1-2	.	TRBD1	TRBV6-5	TGTGCCAGCAGTACCCGACAGGGCACTAACTATGGCTACACCTTC	CASSTRQGTNYGYTF